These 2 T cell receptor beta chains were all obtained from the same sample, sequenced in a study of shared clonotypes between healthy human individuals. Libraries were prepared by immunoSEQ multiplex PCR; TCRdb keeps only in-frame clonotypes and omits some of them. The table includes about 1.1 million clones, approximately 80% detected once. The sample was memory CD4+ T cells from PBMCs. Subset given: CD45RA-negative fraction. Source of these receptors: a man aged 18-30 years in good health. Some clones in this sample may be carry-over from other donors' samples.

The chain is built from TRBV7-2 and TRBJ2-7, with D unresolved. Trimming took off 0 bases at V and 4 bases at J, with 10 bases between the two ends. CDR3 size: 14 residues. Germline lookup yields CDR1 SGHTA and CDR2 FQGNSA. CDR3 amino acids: CASSLARGPYEQYF. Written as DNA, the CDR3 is TGTGCCAGCAGCTTAGCGCGAGGCCCTTACGAGCAGTACTTC.

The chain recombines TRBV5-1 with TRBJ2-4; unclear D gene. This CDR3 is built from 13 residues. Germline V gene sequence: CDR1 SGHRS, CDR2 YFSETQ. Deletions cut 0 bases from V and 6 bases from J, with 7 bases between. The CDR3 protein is CASSLGHGNIQYF. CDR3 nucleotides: TGCGCCAGCAGCTTGGGACATGGAAACATTCAGTACTTC.